The 18 T cell receptor beta chains reported below all come from one sample, sequenced in a study of blood T cell repertoires in COVID-19. The repertoire was sequenced with immunoSEQ multiplex PCR; TCRdb's copy has only in-frame clones and lacks some. This sample has 200,000 to 250,000 clones, with around 89% found just once. The specimen sequenced was PBMCs or T cells enriched from blood (not recorded which). The receptor set was obtained from a man under 40 who had been exposed to COVID-19.

This sequence joins TRBV5-1 and TRBJ1-1; D is undetermined. Germline CDR1 and CDR2: SGHRS and YFSETQ. The CDR3 is 16 amino acids. Between the trimmed V and J ends, which lost 2 bases and 1 base, there was a span of 15 bases. DNA of the CDR3: TGCGCCAGCAGCTTCCCTGGGAGGAGTCGGAACACTGAAGCTTTCTTT. Translation gives CASSFPGRSRNTEAFF.

The chain couples TRBV4-1 to TRBJ2-4, with 7 bases matching TRBD1. The CDR3 has 19 residues. Germline lookup yields CDR1 MGHRA and CDR2 YSYEKL. V shed 1 base, J shed 0 bases, and the junction held 12 bases outside the gene matches. The DNA of the CDR3 is TGCGCCAGCAGCCAAGGCCCGACAGGGCGTGTGGTAGCCAAAAACATTCAGTACTTC. The encoded protein is CASSQGPTGRVVAKNIQYF.

The CDR3 spells CASSLNTYSNQPQHF. The CDR3 DNA reads TGTGCCAGCAGTCTAAATACGTATAGCAATCAGCCCCAGCATTTT. J is TRBJ1-5 and V is TRBV6-5; D not resolved. The V end lost 5 bases, the J end lost 0 bases, and 11 bases lay between the germline ends. CDR3 length equals 15 residues. Per the germline V gene, CDR1 is MNHEY and CDR2 is SVGAGI.

The V gene is TRBV7-9, the J gene TRBJ2-1; tentative D call: TRBD2 (5 bases). Trimming pared 0 bases from V and 10 bases from J, leaving 7 bases between. The CDR3 has 12 residues. Germline lookup yields CDR1 SEHNR and CDR2 FQNEAQ (reference sequence). CDR3 protein: CASSLASGEQFF. The CDR3 region has the DNA TGTGCCAGCAGCTTAGCTTCGGGGGAGCAGTTCTTC.

This clone came up once. The chain couples TRBV4-1 to TRBJ2-3; maybe TRBD2 (6 bases). Germline values: CDR1 MGHRA, CDR2 YSYEKL. The CDR3 consists of 14 residues. Trimming took 1 base from V and 6 from J, leaving 11 bases between them. CDR3 DNA: TGCGCCAGCAGCCAAGGGGGGGACGTGGATACGCAGTATTTT. Translated: CASSQGGDVDTQYF.

The CDR3 reads CASRDSSYNEQFF. CDR3 DNA: TGTGCCAGCCGGGACAGCTCCTACAATGAGCAGTTCTTC. The chain uses TRBV27 and TRBJ2-1, with 7 bases fitting TRBD1. Germline values: CDR1 MNHEY, CDR2 SMNVEV (reference sequence). V was pared by 8 bases and J by 0 bases, with 1 base of the junction left unmatched. CDR3 size: 13 residues.

The chain couples TRBV9 to TRBJ2-3; tentatively, D is TRBD2 (5 bases). V dropped 3 bases and J dropped 4 bases, with 12 bases sitting between them. The germline gives CDR1 SGDLS, CDR2 YYNGEE. This CDR3 region has 14 residues. The CDR3 nucleotides are TGTGCCAGCAGCGGGACTTCCGGTTCAGATACGCAGTATTTT. It translates to CASSGTSGSDTQYF.

This rearrangement joins TRBV14 to TRBJ1-6; D not resolved. The CDR3 extends over 12 amino acids. The V end was cut by 6 bases, the J end by 9 bases, with 9 bases between. Germline assignment: CDR1 SGHDN and CDR2 FVKESK. The CDR3 reads CASSVPGSPLHF. Here the CDR3 DNA reads TGTGCCAGCAGTGTCCCGGGTTCACCCCTCCACTTT.

The rearrangement links TRBV19 to TRBJ1-2; possible D gene TRBD1, 6 bases. CDR1 LNHDA and CDR2 SQIVND come from the germline V gene (reference sequence). The V and J ends lost 7 bases and 5 bases respectively, with 20 bases between them. The CDR3 covers 15 residues. CDR3 loop: CASTVFGGAGYGYTF. In nucleotides, the CDR3 is TGTGCCAGTACCGTTTTCGGGGGGGCAGGGTATGGCTACACCTTC.

The rearrangement links TRBV6-4 to TRBJ2-1; 11 bases map to TRBD2. The V segment lost 10 bases and the J segment 6 bases; nucleotides outside the gene matches: 14. CDR3 length: 16 residues. The germline gives CDR1 MRHNA, CDR2 SNTAGT. CDR3 nucleotides: TGTGCCACCGCATCACGAGTAGCGGGGGGGCTCAATGAGCAGTTCTTC. Encoded protein: CATASRVAGGLNEQFF.

This chain connects TRBV5-6 to TRBJ2-7; TRBD1 is a possible D gene (6 bases). The ends were cut back, 0 bases at V and 5 bases at J, with 21 bases in the middle. The germline V gene encodes CDR1 SGHDT and CDR2 YYEEEE. This CDR3 contains 17 residues. CDR3 sequence reads: CASSLAENDRRNDEQYF. For the CDR3, the DNA is TGTGCCAGCAGCTTGGCAGAAAATGACAGGAGAAACGACGAGCAGTACTTC.

CDR3 region: CASSPSPGTVPLEQYF. CDR3 bases: TGTGCCAGCAGCCCATCCCCCGGGACAGTACCCCTTGAGCAGTACTTC. The chain is built from TRBV3-1 (or the pseudogene TRBV3-2) and TRBJ2-7, with 7 bases aligning to TRBD1. The V segment lost 4 bases and the J segment 7 bases; nucleotides outside the gene matches: 16. Germline V gene sequence: CDR1 LGHDT, CDR2 YNNKEL (reference sequence). This CDR3 has 16 amino acids.

V is TRBV5-1 and J is TRBJ2-3; tentative D call: TRBD1 (5 bases). CDR1 is SGHRS, CDR2 YFSETQ, per germline. Deletions cut 0 bases from V and 0 bases from J, with 11 bases between. This CDR3 has 16 residues. As DNA, the CDR3 is TGCGCCAGCAGCTTGGGGACACGTAAAAGCACAGATACGCAGTATTTT. Translation gives CASSLGTRKSTDTQYF.

This clone was counted between two and nine times. This chain uses TRBV9 with TRBJ1-2, with D hard to call. Trimming took 0 bases from V and 7 from J, leaving 10 bases between them. Germline CDR1 is SGDLS and CDR2 is YYNGEE. This CDR3 comprises 13 residues. CDR3 coding DNA: TGTGCCAGCAGCGTAGATCTGAGTGGTGGCTACACCTTC. Its translation is CASSVDLSGGYTF.

V and J are TRBV9 and TRBJ1-1; the D is unclear. The germline CDR1 and CDR2 sequences are SGDLS and YYNGEE. The germline V and J ends were trimmed by 3 bases and 4 bases, with 19 bases remaining between them. The CDR3 is made up of 16 amino acids. DNA for the CDR3: TGTGCCAGCAGCGCCCTCCCCGAACTTACCGGCACTGAAGCTTTCTTT. Its translation: CASSALPELTGTEAFF. The full variable domain, its missing parts supplied by reference TRBV9 and TRBJ1-1, is DSGVTQTPKHLITATGQRVTLRCSPRSGDLSVYWYQQSLDQGLQFLIQYYNGEERAKGNILERFSAQQFPDLHSELNLSSLELGDSALYFCASSALPELTGTEAFFGQGTRLTVV.

The chain uses TRBV2 and TRBJ2-5, with D possibly TRBD1 on 6 matching bases. Germline loops: CDR1 SNHLY, CDR2 FYNNEI. CDR3 length: 13 amino acids. Deletions cut 5 bases from V and 2 bases from J, with 9 bases between. The CDR3 loop is CASSKGQQETQYF. Written as DNA, the CDR3 is TGTGCCAGCAGTAAAGGACAGCAAGAGACCCAGTACTTC. Combining the CDR3 with reference TRBV2 and TRBJ2-5 gives the whole variable domain EPEVTQTPSHQVTQMGQEVILRCVPISNHLYFYWYRQILGQKVEFLVSFYNNEISEKSEIFDDQFSVERPDGSNFTLKIRSTKLEDSAMYFCASSKGQQETQYFGPGTRLLVL.

The chain recombines TRBV5-1 with TRBJ1-4; 8 positions agree with TRBD1. The CDR3 totals 14 residues. Looked up from germline, CDR1 is SGHRS and CDR2 is YFSETQ. V lost 4 bases to trimming and J lost 7 bases; unmatched junction nucleotides: 6. CDR3 in DNA: TGCGCCAGCAGCGTGGACAGGGCTAGTGAAAAACTGTTTTTT. Translating it yields CASSVDRASEKLFF.

In this sample, this clone turned up a few times. The chain links TRBV25-1 to TRBJ1-6; TRBD1 matches at 8 bases. V trimming: 6 bases; J trimming: 6 bases; junction bases outside the gene matches: 4. Looked up from germline, CDR1 is MGHDK and CDR2 is SYGVNS. The CDR3 covers 14 residues. This CDR3 reads CASRGQGPNSPLHF. CDR3 bases: TGTGCCAGCAGAGGACAGGGCCCTAATTCACCCCTCCACTTT.